This T cell receptor (beta chain) is drawn from a study of yellow fever vaccine responses in identical twins. Study results and caveats: After vaccination, twins' T cell response reportedly seemed partly convergent, partly personalized.

TCRdb re-called the RT-PCR reads with MiXCR, one entry per CDR3 protein. The sample lists thousands of distinct CDR3 sequences; approximately 7% were seen once. Turning to this clonotype: As yet, its antigen is unknown.

The CDR3 is 14 amino acids. V shed 3 bases and J shed 1 base, with 10 bases lying between them. The sequencing used T cells from blood (PBMCs), unsorted or a sorted subset (not recorded which), collected around 24 months after vaccination. V usage is TRBV7-1 and J usage is TRBJ2-7; D is possibly TRBD1 (6 bases). TRBV7-1 is given ORF status, its function remaining uncertain. This TCR was recovered from a woman under 30 who received the yellow fever vaccine. CDR3 residues: CASSSRDNSYEQYF. CDR3 DNA sequence: TGTGCCAGCAGCTCCAGGGACAATTCCTACGAGCAGTACTTC.